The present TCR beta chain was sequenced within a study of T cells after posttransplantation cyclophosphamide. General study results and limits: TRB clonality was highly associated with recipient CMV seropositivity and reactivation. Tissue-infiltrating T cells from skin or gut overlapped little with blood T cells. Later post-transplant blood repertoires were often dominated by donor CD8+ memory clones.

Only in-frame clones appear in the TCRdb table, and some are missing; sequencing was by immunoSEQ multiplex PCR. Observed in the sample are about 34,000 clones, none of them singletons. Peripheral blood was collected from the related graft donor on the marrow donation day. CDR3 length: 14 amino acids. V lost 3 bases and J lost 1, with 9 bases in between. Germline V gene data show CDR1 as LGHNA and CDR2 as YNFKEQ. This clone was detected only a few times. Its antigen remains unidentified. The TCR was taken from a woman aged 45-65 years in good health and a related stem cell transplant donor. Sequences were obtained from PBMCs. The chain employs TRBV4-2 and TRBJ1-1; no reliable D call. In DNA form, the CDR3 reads TGTGCCAGCAGCCACGAAGAGGGGAACACTGAAGCTTTCTTT. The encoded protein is CASSHEEGNTEAFF.